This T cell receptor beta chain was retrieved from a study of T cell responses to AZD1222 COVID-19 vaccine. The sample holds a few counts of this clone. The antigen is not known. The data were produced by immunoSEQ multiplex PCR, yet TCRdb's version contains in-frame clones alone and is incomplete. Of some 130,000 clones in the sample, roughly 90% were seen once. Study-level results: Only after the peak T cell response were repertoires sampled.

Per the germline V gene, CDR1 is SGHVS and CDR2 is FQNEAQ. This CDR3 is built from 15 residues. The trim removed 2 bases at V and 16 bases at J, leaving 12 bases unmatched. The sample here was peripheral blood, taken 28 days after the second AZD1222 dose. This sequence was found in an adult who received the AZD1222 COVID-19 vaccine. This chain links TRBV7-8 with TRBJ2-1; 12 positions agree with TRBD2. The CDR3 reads CASSLLTSGGRPPFF. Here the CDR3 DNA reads TGTGCCAGCAGCTTATTGACTAGCGGGGGCCGTCCCCCCTTCTTC.